This is a list of T cell receptor beta chains from one sample in a study of blood T cells in healthy people across ages. TCRdb ran MiXCR on the 5' RACE reads and lists one entry per CDR3 protein. This sample has 980,000 or so distinct CDR3 sequences, with approximately 49% found just once. The specimen sequenced was blood. The receptors stem from a man aged 25 to 40 in good health. Each CDR3 is given with its conserved first and last residue. D genes are given only for firm matches. Clone size is not always given. Where it is, it says once, few, many or a class for expanded clones.

TRBJ2-5	TRBD1	TRBV6-5	once	TGTGCCAGCAGTTACTCGAACATGGACAGGGTAGCTCGGGAGCAGTACTTC	CASSYSNMDRVAREQYF
TRBJ1-2	.	TRBV6-5	.	TGTGCCAGCAGGCAACAGGGCAGTAACTATGGCTACACCTTC	CASRQQGSNYGYTF
TRBJ1-4	.	TRBV5-1	.	TGCGCCAGCAGCTCGGACGGAGCCGCTAATGAAAAACTGTTTTTT	CASSSDGAANEKLFF
TRBJ2-4	TRBD2	TRBV20-1	.	TGCAGTGCTACTAGCGGGGGGGCCAAAAACATTCAGTACTTC	CSATSGGAKNIQYF
TRBJ1-2	.	TRBV4-1	.	TGCGCCAGCAGCCCCCGAAGGGCCGAGGGCTATGGCTACACCTTC	CASSPRRAEGYGYTF
TRBJ2-1	TRBD2	TRBV10-2	.	TGCGCCAGCAGAGCGGCGGGAGGGTTGAATGAGCAGTTCTTC	CASRAAGGLNEQFF
TRBJ2-7	.	TRBV4-3	.	TGCGCCAGCAGCCAAGATCGGCCAACCGACGAGCAGTACTTC	CASSQDRPTDEQYF
TRBJ1-6	.	TRBV4-3	.	TGCGCCAGCAGCCAAGGTAGACAGCATAATTCACCCCTCCACTTT	CASSQGRQHNSPLHF
TRBJ2-7	TRBD1	TRBV6-1	.	TGTGCCAGCAGTGAAGGGCCAGGGGGAGTTTACGAGCAGTACTTC	CASSEGPGGVYEQYF
TRBJ2-3	.	TRBV21-1	.	TGTGCCAGCAGCCCGAATTGGAAGCGGGGGGCCACAGATACGCAGTATTTT	CASSPNWKRGATDTQYF
TRBJ1-1	TRBD1	TRBV11-1	.	TGTGCCAGCATCCGGGGACAGGGGGTCCCTGAAGCTTTCTTT	CASIRGQGVPEAFF
TRBJ2-4	TRBD1	TRBV5-6	few	TGTGCCAGCAGCTTCCTGGGACAGGGGATCATTCAGTACTTC	CASSFLGQGIIQYF
TRBJ2-1	.	TRBV10-3	few	TGTGCCATCAGTTCACAGGATTACAATGAGCGGTTCTTC	CAISSQDYNERFF
TRBJ1-1	.	TRBV6-6	.	TGTGCCAGCAGTACGGGGGAGAGCACTGAAGCTTTCTTT	CASSTGESTEAFF
TRBJ1-6	.	TRBV7-9	.	TGTGCCAGCAGTCTCGGCTCTTCACCCCTCCACTTT	CASSLGSSPLHF
TRBJ2-2	TRBD1	TRBV6-2/TRBV6-3	.	TGTGCCAGCAGTAGACAGGGGGCAATCTCCGGGGAGCTGTTTTTT	CASSRQGAISGELFF
TRBJ2-4	TRBD1	TRBV6-2/TRBV6-3	few	TGTGCCAGCAGTTTGGACAGGGTCGTAGCCAAAAACATTCAGTACTTC	CASSLDRVVAKNIQYF
TRBJ1-1	TRBD1	TRBV9	.	TGTGCCAGCAGCGCCGAGACAGGGTATGCGAACACTGAAGCTTTCTTT	CASSAETGYANTEAFF
TRBJ1-2	.	TRBV28	.	TGTGCCAGCAGAGAAGGGGTTGTGGCAGGGAAAGGCTACACCTTC	CASREGVVAGKGYTF
TRBJ2-5	.	TRBV4-2	.	TGTGCCAGCAGCCAAGATCGGAGAGACTACCAAGAGACCCAGTACTTC	CASSQDRRDYQETQYF
TRBJ2-5	.	TRBV6-5	.	TGTGCCAGCAGTTACTCGAGAGGATACGGGCAGTACTTC	CASSYSRGYGQYF
TRBJ2-6	.	TRBV10-1	.	TGCGCCAGCAGTGACGGTGGTGGTGGGGCCAACGTCCTGACTTTC	CASSDGGGGANVLTF
TRBJ1-2	TRBD1	TRBV30	.	TGTGCCTGGAGTGCCACAGGGGTAGATGGCTACACCTTC	CAWSATGVDGYTF
TRBJ1-2	TRBD1	TRBV6-1	once	TGTGCCAGCAGTGCTCCACCGGGACAGGGGGGAAATGGCTACACCTTC	CASSAPPGQGGNGYTF
TRBJ2-2	.	TRBV6-4	.	TGTGCCAGCAGTGAACGTGACTCCCTCACCGGGGAGCTGTTTTTT	CASSERDSLTGELFF
TRBJ1-2	.	TRBV14	.	TGTGCCAGCAGCCAAGATTGGAGGGGCGGGGACTATGGCTACACCTTC	CASSQDWRGGDYGYTF
TRBJ2-7	TRBD1	TRBV28	few	TGTGCCAGTCATGGGGTAGGACAGGGCTACGAGCAGTACTTC	CASHGVGQGYEQYF
TRBJ2-3	.	TRBV20-1	.	TGCAGTGCTAGGAATCAGGGGTCGGATACGCAGTATTTT	CSARNQGSDTQYF
TRBJ2-3	TRBD2	TRBV6-2/TRBV6-3	.	TGTGCCAGCACCCACCGGGGGGAACTCACAGATACGCAGTATTTT	CASTHRGELTDTQYF
TRBJ2-1	.	TRBV27	.	TGTGCCAGCACAAATGGACACTACAATGAGCAGTTCTTC	CASTNGHYNEQFF
TRBJ2-3	.	TRBV9	few	TGTGCCAGCAGCGTCCCGAAGGGGAACACAGATACGCAGTATTTT	CASSVPKGNTDTQYF
TRBJ2-1	.	TRBV20-1	.	TGCAGTGCTAGAGTCGTCGGGCAGTTCTTC	CSARVVGQFF
TRBJ2-4	.	TRBV28	.	TGTGCCAGCAGTCCGTCGACGGTAGCCAAAAACATTCAGTACTTC	CASSPSTVAKNIQYF
TRBJ2-7	TRBD2	TRBV24-1	few	TGTGCCACCAGCGAGACTAGCGGGACAGGGAGTAACGAGCAGTACTTC	CATSETSGTGSNEQYF
TRBJ2-5	.	TRBV5-1	few	TGCGCCAGCCATCAGGAGAGGGGAGAGACCCAGTACTTC	CASHQERGETQYF
TRBJ2-3	.	TRBV5-1	.	TGCGCCAGCAGCTTGGTGACTAGATATGGACCTAGCACAGATACGCAGTATTTT	CASSLVTRYGPSTDTQYF
TRBJ2-3	.	TRBV7-6	few	TGTGCCAGCAGCTTTGAGAGAACCACAGATACGCAGTATTTT	CASSFERTTDTQYF
TRBJ2-1	.	TRBV11-1	.	TGTGTCAGCAGCTTAGGTCTAGCATCTCACTACAATGAGCAGTTCTTC	CVSSLGLASHYNEQFF
TRBJ1-5	.	TRBV5-1	few	TGCGCCAGCAGCTCTAGGGACGGTGGTGAAAATCAGCCCCAGCATTTT	CASSSRDGGENQPQHF
TRBJ2-3	.	TRBV4-2	few	TGTGCCAGCAGCCAAGACGGGACGCGGGGCACAGATACGCAGTATTTT	CASSQDGTRGTDTQYF
TRBJ1-5	.	TRBV20-1	.	TGCAGTGCTAGAGATCACCGGGCATACGGCAATCAGCCCCAGCATTTT	CSARDHRAYGNQPQHF
TRBJ2-5	TRBD1	TRBV5-8	.	TGTGCCAGCAGTTTAAGGACAGGGAAGGTAGAGACCCAGTACTTC	CASSLRTGKVETQYF
TRBJ2-1	.	TRBV3-1	.	TGTGCCAGCAGCCAAGTTTTCCTGGGCCAGCAGTTCTTC	CASSQVFLGQQFF
TRBJ2-7	.	TRBV30	.	.	CAWSVGAGSYF
TRBJ2-5	TRBD2	TRBV29-1	few	TGCAGCGTTGAAATGACTAGCGGGGGGAAAGAGACCCAGTACTTC	CSVEMTSGGKETQYF
TRBJ2-7	TRBD1	TRBV4-3	few	TGCGCCAGCAGCCAAGCTCAGGGACAGGCCTACGAGCAGTACTTC	CASSQAQGQAYEQYF
TRBJ1-2	TRBD1	TRBV27	.	TGTGCCAGCAGCCCCAGGTGGGGCAGGGGGGGCTACACCTTC	CASSPRWGRGGYTF
TRBJ1-1	.	TRBV6-5	.	TGTGCCAGCAGTTACTCCCCCCAGGGGCGCAGGAACACTGAAGCTTTCTTT	CASSYSPQGRRNTEAFF
TRBJ1-1	.	TRBV6-2/TRBV6-3	.	TGTGCCAGCAGACCCAGGACAGAATACACTGAAGCTTTCTTT	CASRPRTEYTEAFF
TRBJ2-1	.	TRBV10-3	.	TGTGCCGCCAGGCCGACAGAATACAATGAGCAGTTCTTC	CAARPTEYNEQFF
TRBJ1-2	.	TRBV5-1	.	TGCGCCAGCAGCTACGACGGCCCCAATGGCTACACCTTC	CASSYDGPNGYTF
TRBJ2-6	.	TRBV27	.	TGTGCCAGCAGTGAAACAGGAGGTAAATCTGGGGCCAACGTCCTGACTTTC	CASSETGGKSGANVLTF
TRBJ2-7	.	TRBV9	many	TGTGCCAGCAGCTCTCCGGGTCTCTCCTACGAGCAGTACTTC	CASSSPGLSYEQYF